Listed here are 13 T cell receptor beta chains from one sample, sequenced in a study of identical twins. TCRdb independently ran MiXCR on the 5' RACE reads; one entry per CDR3 protein. The sample has 450,000 or so distinct CDR3 sequences; 13% to 15% are singletons. These data are also associated with another study on yellow fever vaccine responses in identical twins.

The sample comprised CD4+ T cells sorted from blood. These receptors all stem from a woman between 18 and 30 years old in good health.

This clonotype occurred a few times. This rearrangement joins TRBV7-8 to TRBJ1-1; 8 positions match TRBD1. In germline, CDR1 is SGHVS, CDR2 FQNEAQ. Trimming took 5 bases from V and 6 from J; bases not matched to a gene: 26. The CDR3 totals 20 residues. CDR3 in amino acids: CASSPQTGAASQSSGAEAFF. The CDR3 nucleotides are TGTGCCAGCAGCCCCCAGACAGGGGCAGCCTCGCAATCATCGGGCGCTGAAGCTTTCTTT.

This clonotype was recorded a few times. The gene calls are TRBV6-4 and TRBJ2-2; 9 bases agree with TRBD2. CDR1 and CDR2 (germline): MRHNA, SNTAGT. V gave up 5 bases and J gave up 6 bases; unmatched junction bases: 7. This CDR3 has 15 residues. CDR3 sequence reads: CASSYLAGFSGELFF. The CDR3 nucleotides read TGTGCCAGCAGTTATCTAGCGGGATTTTCCGGGGAGCTGTTTTTT.

There are many counts of this clonotype. The chain carries TRBV11-2 and TRBJ2-3; 12 bases match TRBD2. V trimming: 0 bases; J trimming: 2 bases; junction bases outside the gene matches: 9. Germline CDR1 and CDR2: SGHAT and FQNNGV. The CDR3 is made up of 19 amino acids. As DNA, the CDR3 is TGTGCCAGCAGCTTAGATAGTGGACTAGCGGGGAGTTACACAGATACGCAGTATTTT. It translates to CASSLDSGLAGSYTDTQYF.

The V gene is TRBV29-1, the J gene TRBJ2-3, with a weak D call TRBD2 (6 bases). Looked up from germline, CDR1 is SQVTM and CDR2 is ANQGSEA. This CDR3 is built from 14 residues. V gave up 7 bases and J gave up 2 bases, with 16 bases separating them. The CDR3 sequence: CSGGTAAPTDTQYF. CDR3 sequence (DNA): TGCAGCGGCGGGACTGCGGCCCCCACAGATACGCAGTATTTT.

The table lists this clonotype with a few counts. V gene TRBV29-1 combines with J gene TRBJ2-5, with 11 positions matching TRBD1. The junction had 8 bases not matched to a gene; V was cut back by 7 bases and J by 4 bases. Germline V gene lookup returns CDR1 SQVTM and CDR2 ANQGSEA. The CDR3 consists of 14 residues. The CDR3 loop reads CSADRDRGSETQYF. DNA of the CDR3: TGCAGCGCAGACCGGGACAGGGGGTCAGAGACCCAGTACTTC.

J is TRBJ1-1 and V is TRBV7-3; 9 bases fit TRBD1. The CDR3 extends over 14 amino acids. From germline, CDR1 is SGHTA and CDR2 FQGTGA. Losses at the gene ends were 6 bases for V and 3 bases for J; bases not matched to a gene: 5. CDR3 region: CASRYRGLDTEAFF. CDR3 sequence (DNA): TGTGCCAGCAGGTACAGGGGGCTGGACACTGAAGCTTTCTTT.

At least ten counts were recorded for this clonotype. The chain combines TRBV5-6 with TRBJ1-3; D not resolved. The germline gives CDR1 SGHDT, CDR2 YYEEEE. CDR3 size: 14 residues. V gave up 3 bases and J gave up 0 bases, with 7 bases separating them. CDR3 sequence (DNA): TGTGCCAGCAGCTCTTTCCACTCTGGAAACACCATATATTTT. This translates into CASSSFHSGNTIYF.

V is TRBV7-2 and J is TRBJ2-5; D is possibly TRBD1 or TRBD2 (5 bases each). V shed 10 bases and J shed 7 bases, with 22 bases lying between them. This CDR3 region has 14 residues. CDR1 is SGHTA, CDR2 FQGNSA, per germline. The CDR3 DNA reads TGTGCCACCCAGAGGGACCCCGGCGAGGGGACCCAGTACTTC. This translates into CATQRDPGEGTQYF.

This chain uses TRBV7-2 with TRBJ2-7; D unclear. CDR1 is SGHTA, CDR2 FQGNSA, per germline. V was trimmed by 1 base and J by 5 bases, leaving 9 bases between them. The CDR3 loop spans 13 amino acids. The CDR3 protein is CASSLGSWDEQYF. CDR3 bases: TGTGCCAGCAGCTTAGGTTCCTGGGACGAGCAGTACTTC.

This clonotype occurred a few times. The chain carries TRBV5-1 and TRBJ2-3; 7 nucleotides align to TRBD2. CDR3 size: 16 residues. CDR1 SGHRS and CDR2 YFSETQ come from the germline V gene. Losses at the gene ends were 2 bases for V and 2 bases for J; bases not matched to a gene: 8. This chain's CDR3 is CASSFGLVSNTDTQYF. The CDR3 nucleotides are TGCGCCAGCAGCTTTGGACTAGTCTCGAACACAGATACGCAGTATTTT.

This clonotype was seen a few times. The V call is TRBV7-2, the J call TRBJ2-5; TRBD2 matches at 12 bases. The ends lost 8 bases at V and 4 bases at J; junction bases unmatched: 5. The CDR3 loop spans 14 amino acids. CDR1 SGHTA and CDR2 FQGNSA come from the germline V gene. DNA of the CDR3: TGTGCCAGCCTCCTAGCGGGGGGGCCAGAGACCCAGTACTTC. Its protein product is CASLLAGGPETQYF. The full variable domain, with the rest looked up from reference TRBV7-2 and TRBJ2-5, is GAGVSQSPSNKVTEKGKDVELRCDPISGHTALYWYRQSLGQGLEFLIYFQGNSAPDKSGLPSDRFSAERTGGSVSTLTIQRTQQEDSAVYLCASLLAGGPETQYFGPGTRLLVL.

The V and J genes are TRBV29-1 and TRBJ2-5; D gene unclear. V lost 8 bases and J lost 4, with 14 bases in between. There are 12 residues in the CDR3. Per the germline V gene, CDR1 is SQVTM and CDR2 is ANQGSEA. CDR3 in amino acids: CSSQPVGETQYF. The CDR3 nucleotides are TGCAGCTCCCAACCCGTAGGAGAGACCCAGTACTTC.

This clonotype was found a few times. The rearrangement links TRBV5-1 to TRBJ2-2; D is possibly TRBD2 (5 bases). Trimming took 7 bases from V and 2 from J, leaving 12 bases between them. The length of the CDR3 is 14 residues. Germline V lookup: CDR1 SGHRS, CDR2 YFSETQ. The DNA of the CDR3 is TGCGCCAGCGGCCCCACTAGTAACACCGGGGAGCTGTTTTTT. Its protein product is CASGPTSNTGELFF. The full variable domain, its missing parts supplied by reference TRBV5-1 and TRBJ2-2, is KAGVTQTPRYLIKTRGQQVTLSCSPISGHRSVSWYQQTPGQGLQFLFEYFSETQRNKGNFPGRFSGRQFSNSRSEMNVSTLELGDSALYLCASGPTSNTGELFFGEGSRLTVL.